What follows are 22 T cell receptor beta chains derived from one specimen sequenced in a study of CD8 T cells in ankylosing spondylitis. Study-wide results and limits: For ankylosing spondylitis blood, a TCR beta motif of fewer than 10 highly homologous variants appeared characteristic.

Their antigens are not known. TCRdb fed the 5' RACE reads into MiXCR, producing one record per CDR3 protein. The sample contains approximately 150,000 distinct CDR3 sequences, about 15% of which appear only once. The sample consisted of blood, either unsorted or a sorted T cell fraction (not recorded which). These receptors originate from a male donor with ankylosing spondylitis.

This clonotype was counted between two and nine times. V is TRBV18 and J is TRBJ2-6; D call uncertain. This CDR3 has 15 amino acids. V lost 4 bases and J lost 0, with 7 bases in between. Germline CDR1 is KGHSH and CDR2 is LQKENI. Here the CDR3 reads CASSLESSGANVLTF. The CDR3 region has the DNA TGTGCCAGCTCACTCGAGAGCTCTGGGGCCAACGTCCTGACTTTC.

This clonotype was picked up many times. This chain connects TRBV29-1 to TRBJ2-2; 7 bases align to TRBD1. Germline loops: CDR1 SQVTM, CDR2 ANQGSEA. CDR3 size: 13 residues. The DNA of the CDR3 is TGCTCAGTAGGACAGGACAACACCGGGGAGCTGTTTTTT. Translating it yields CSVGQDNTGELFF.

The chain links TRBV6-5 to TRBJ2-1; the D gene is possibly TRBD2 (6 bases). CDR1 and CDR2 from the germline V gene are MNHEY and SVGAGI. Trimming took off 4 bases at V and 0 bases at J, with 16 bases between the two ends. The CDR3 length is 17 residues. The CDR3 protein is CASSLGWGTHSYNEQFF. The CDR3 nucleotides read TGTGCCAGCAGTTTGGGCTGGGGGACTCACTCCTACAATGAGCAGTTCTTC.

The rearrangement uses TRBV20-1 and TRBJ2-3; possibly TRBD2 for D (5 bases). The ends were cut back, 3 bases at V and 4 bases at J, with 17 bases in the middle. CDR3 length equals 15 residues. Germline V CDR1 and CDR2: DFQATT, SNEGSKA (reference sequence). The CDR3 coding sequence is TGCAGTGCTAGGGCTCCTGCCTCCGGGGCAGATACGCAGTATTTT. It yields the protein CSARAPASGADTQYF.

This clonotype appeared a few times. V is TRBV6-5 and J is TRBJ1-1; D ambiguous. Between the trimmed V and J ends, which lost 2 bases and 4 bases, there was a span of 8 bases. Per the germline V gene, CDR1 is MNHEY and CDR2 is SVGAGI. The CDR3 is 13 amino acids. The DNA for the CDR3 is TGTGCCAGCAGTTACGCAGCAGGCACTGAAGCTTTCTTT. It encodes CASSYAAGTEAFF.

This clonotype has more than one count but fewer than ten. Here the CDR3 reads CSARGGLAGGGYEQYF. CDR3 in DNA: TGCAGTGCTAGAGGGGGACTAGCGGGAGGCGGTTACGAGCAGTACTTC. This chain connects TRBV20-1 to TRBJ2-7; TRBD2 aligns across 15 bases. J was trimmed by 4 bases and V by 1 base; bases with no gene match: 5. CDR1 DFQATT and CDR2 SNEGSKA come from the germline V gene (reference sequence). This CDR3 region has 16 residues.

This clonotype appeared a few times. This chain joins TRBV4-3 and TRBJ2-2; 8 nucleotides align to TRBD1. CDR1 LGHNA and CDR2 YSLEER come from the germline V gene. J lost 5 bases, V lost 2 bases, and 4 bases had no gene match. CDR3 length: 15 residues. The CDR3 is CASSQRTGGTGELFF. The CDR3 DNA reads as TGCGCCAGCAGCCAACGAACAGGGGGAACCGGGGAGCTGTTTTTT.

The chain has TRBV5-1 and TRBJ2-3, with 11 bases matching TRBD2. V lost 6 bases to trimming and J lost 2 bases; unmatched junction nucleotides: 5. CDR1 is SGHRS and CDR2 is YFSETQ in the germline V gene. CDR3 length: 15 residues. The CDR3 DNA reads TGCGCCAGCACCCCGACTAGCGGGGTCACAGATACGCAGTATTTT. Amino acids: CASTPTSGVTDTQYF.

The CDR3 nucleotides are TGTGCCAGCATCCACTCCCTGAGGACTAGCGGAACCTACAATGAGCAGTTCTTC. Protein product: CASIHSLRTSGTYNEQFF. The rearrangement links TRBV2 to TRBJ2-1; TRBD2 agrees at 10 bases. The CDR3 contains 18 residues. V was pared by 7 bases and J by 2 bases, with 14 bases of the junction left unmatched. Germline V gene lookup returns CDR1 SNHLY and CDR2 FYNNEI.

In its sample, this clonotype was seen a few times. The rearrangement joins TRBV9 to TRBJ1-4, with 8 bases fitting TRBD1. This CDR3 contains 15 residues. Germline CDR1 is SGDLS and CDR2 is YYNGEE. V shed 3 bases, J shed 2 bases, and the junction held 3 bases outside the gene matches. CDR3 in amino acids: CASSAWTGTNEKLFF. The CDR3 DNA follows: TGTGCCAGCAGCGCGTGGACAGGGACTAATGAAAAACTGTTTTTT.

The chain recombines TRBV6-2 or TRBV6-3 with TRBJ1-5; D not resolved. V lost 5 bases and J lost 1, with 12 bases in between. The CDR3 sequence is 15 residues long. Germline CDR1 reads MNHEY; CDR2 reads SVGEGT. CDR3 DNA sequence: TGTGCCAGCAGTGGCGGGGTCGCCAGCAATCAGCCCCAGCATTTT. It codes for CASSGGVASNQPQHF.

The chain has TRBV12-3 or TRBV12-4 and TRBJ2-1; D uncertain. Trimming cost V 6 bases and J 10 bases, with 10 bases left between them. The CDR3 runs to 11 residues. For the CDR3, the DNA is TGTGCCAGCAGCCCCGATCGAGAGCAGTTCTTC. This codes for CASSPDREQFF.

This clonotype came up many times. The genes are TRBV9 and TRBJ2-1, with no clear D. CDR3 length: 14 residues. The germline V gene encodes CDR1 SGDLS and CDR2 YYNGEE. V was pared by 4 bases and J by 7 bases, with 15 bases between. CDR3 amino acids: CASSSGGPENEQFF. CDR3 coding DNA: TGTGCCAGCAGCAGTGGTGGACCAGAGAATGAGCAGTTCTTC.

This clonotype was observed once. The J gene is TRBJ2-1, the V gene TRBV6-5; no clear D. The CDR3 sequence is 16 residues long. The germline CDR1 and CDR2 sequences are MNHEY and SVGAGI. V lost 1 base, J lost 7 bases, and 17 bases lay in between. In DNA, the CDR3 is TGTGCCAGCAGTTACTATGACGGGCCTCCTACGAATGAGCAGTTCTTC. The encoded protein is CASSYYDGPPTNEQFF.

This clonotype was detected a few times. This chain links TRBV6-1 with TRBJ1-5, with a weak D call TRBD1 (6 bases). Germline V lookup: CDR1 MNHNS, CDR2 SASEGT. The length of the CDR3 is 16 residues. Trimming removed 2 bases at V and 6 bases at J, with 17 bases between. The CDR3 DNA sequence: TGTGCCAGCAGTGAATCATGGGGGGGGGCGGTTCAGCCCCAGCATTTT. Translation gives CASSESWGGAVQPQHF.

This clonotype occurred a few times. This chain links TRBV15 with TRBJ2-7; D might be TRBD1 (6 bases). Trimming left V 0 bases short and J 5 bases short, with 11 bases between. The germline V gene has CDR1 LNHNV and CDR2 YYDKDF (reference sequence). The CDR3 contains 14 residues. CDR3 in DNA: TGTGCCACCAGCAGAGATCAACAGGGAGACGAGCAGTACTTC. It is translated as CATSRDQQGDEQYF.

This chain joins TRBV20-1 and TRBJ2-3; TRBD2 matches 7 bases. V was pared by 1 base and J by 1 base, with 2 bases of the junction left unmatched. The CDR3 loop spans 14 amino acids. Germline V gene lookup returns CDR1 DFQATT and CDR2 SNEGSKA (reference sequence). The CDR3 region has the DNA TGCAGTGCTAGAGGGGAGGGTGGCACAGATACGCAGTATTTT. Amino acid sequence: CSARGEGGTDTQYF.

This clonotype was detected only a few times. This rearrangement joins TRBV4-1 to TRBJ2-7; 7 bases are a match to TRBD1. The CDR3 consists of 13 residues. Unmatched junction bases numbered 3, after V lost 4 bases and J lost 3 bases. Per germline, CDR1 MGHRA and CDR2 YSYEKL. The CDR3 sequence is CASSRGTDYEQYF. The CDR3 nucleotides are TGCGCCAGCAGCCGTGGGACAGACTACGAGCAGTACTTC.

This clonotype appeared once. CDR3 protein: CASSIDSGTSSEYEQYF. DNA of the CDR3: TGTGCCAGTAGTATTGATAGCGGGACCTCCTCCGAATACGAGCAGTACTTC. This sequence joins TRBV19 and TRBJ2-7; 8 bases agree with TRBD2. Germline V lookup: CDR1 LNHDA, CDR2 SQIVND (reference sequence). The V and J ends lost 3 bases and 4 bases, in that order; junction bases with no gene match: 14. The length of the CDR3 is 17 residues.

This clonotype was counted a few times. The genes are TRBV29-1 and TRBJ2-7; D gene ambiguous. The length of the CDR3 is 11 residues. V was clipped by 4 bases and J by 3 bases, with 7 bases between them. CDR1 and CDR2 from the germline V gene are SQVTM and ANQGSEA. DNA for the CDR3: TGCAGCGTTGGCGGCGGCTACGAGCAGTACTTC. Translation: CSVGGGYEQYF.

This clonotype was observed a handful of times. The chain employs TRBV11-3 and TRBJ2-3, with D uncertain. With 5 bases removed from V and 0 bases from J, the gap between germline ends came to 6 bases. This CDR3 region has 13 residues. The germline V gene has CDR1 SGHNT and CDR2 YENEEA. CDR3 loop: CASSTDSTDTQYF. The CDR3, as DNA: TGTGCCAGCAGCACAGACAGCACAGATACGCAGTATTTT.

The chain has TRBV14 and TRBJ1-2; 7 bases align to TRBD1. CDR1 and CDR2 from the germline V gene are SGHDN and FVKESK. CDR3 length: 20 amino acids. V gave up 0 bases and J gave up 1 base; unmatched junction bases: 17. In DNA, the CDR3 is TGTGCCAGCAGCCAAGAGATCAGGGGGAACCCAACTGTTAATAACTATGGCTACACCTTC. As protein: CASSQEIRGNPTVNNYGYTF.